This TCR beta chain was found in a study of blood T cells in healthy people across ages. At the level of the study: About one barcoded beta molecule per two T cells was captured by template switching.

Findings and limits, study-wide: Changes seen in expanded clonotypes were possibly confounded by donor CMV status left unknown.

The use of a sample-barcoded 5' primer and a J-beta primer mix characterized a second PCR of about 7 to 12 cycles. One entry per CDR3 protein, called by TCRdb with MiXCR from the 5' RACE reads. The profile shows around 600,000 distinct CDR3 sequences, around 48% of them singletons. Total RNA extraction produced at least 5 micrograms (per sample) for the study. Regarding this clonotype: The antigen remains unidentified. Compared with germline, one end of the junction differs, possibly owing to a read error.

This clonotype was sampled from a man aged 80 or over in good health. Sequenced sample: blood.

The CDR3 DNA reads TGTGCCGGCAGCATAACAGGGGGTCACACTGAAGCTTTCTTT. Protein: CAGSITGGHTEAFF. The rearrangement joins TRBV7-9 to TRBJ1-1, with 8 bases fitting TRBD1. The CDR3 contains 14 residues. Germline lookup yields CDR1 SEHNR and CDR2 FQNEAQ (reference sequence).